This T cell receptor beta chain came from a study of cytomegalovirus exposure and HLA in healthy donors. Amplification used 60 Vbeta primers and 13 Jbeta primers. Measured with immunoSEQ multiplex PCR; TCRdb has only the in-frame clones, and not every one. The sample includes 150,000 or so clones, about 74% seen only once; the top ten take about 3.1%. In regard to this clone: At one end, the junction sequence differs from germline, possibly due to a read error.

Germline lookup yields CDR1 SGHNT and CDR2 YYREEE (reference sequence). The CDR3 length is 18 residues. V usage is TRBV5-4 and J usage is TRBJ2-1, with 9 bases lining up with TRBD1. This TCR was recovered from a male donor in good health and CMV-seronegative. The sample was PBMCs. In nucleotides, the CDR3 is TGTGCCAGCAGCTTGTCGGGACAGGGTCCGGTCTCCTCCAATGAGCAGTTCTTC. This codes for CASSLSGQGPVSSNEQFF. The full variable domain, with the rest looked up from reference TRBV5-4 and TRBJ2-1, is ETGVTQSPTHLIKTRGQQVTLRCSSQSGHNTVSWYQQALGQGPQFIFQYYREEENGRGNFPPRFSGLQFPNYSSELNVNALELDDSALYLCASSLSGQGPVSSNEQFFGPGTRLTVL.